Presented here are 26 T cell receptor beta chains from one specimen sequenced in a study of shared clonotypes between healthy human individuals. This table comes from immunoSEQ multiplex PCR, and its TCRdb copy is limited to in-frame clones, with some not included. The top ten hold about 24% of the sample, which has more than 600,000 clones, roughly nine tenths seen once. CD8 cells regarded as naive lacked CD45RO, were positively chosen for CCR7, and omitted terminally differentiated effector memory CD45RA+ cells. The sample taken for sequencing was naive CD8+ T cells sorted from blood. These receptors all come from a young man in good health.

The chain recombines TRBV7-9 with TRBJ1-4; the D gene is possibly TRBD1 (5 bases). V was cut by 6 bases and J by 3 bases, with 11 bases left in between. Germline values: CDR1 SEHNR, CDR2 FQNEAQ (reference sequence). The CDR3 contains 14 residues. DNA for the CDR3: TGTGCCAGCAGTCTCGGGACCTCTAATGAAAAACTGTTTTTT. Protein sequence: CASSLGTSNEKLFF.

The chain joins TRBV15 to TRBJ1-3; 7 bases match TRBD1. Germline-derived CDR1 and CDR2 are LNHNV and YYDKDF (reference sequence). Germline trimming cut 9 bases from V and 0 bases from J; bases unmatched to any gene: 11. The length of the CDR3 is 16 residues. The CDR3 protein is CATRSGTERSGNTIYF. The CDR3 nucleotides read TGTGCCACTAGGTCCGGGACAGAACGCTCTGGAAACACCATATATTTT.

The chain uses TRBV9 and TRBJ2-5; 8 nucleotides match TRBD2. V shed 0 bases, J shed 4 bases, and the junction held 5 bases outside the gene matches. This CDR3 has 15 residues. Germline loops: CDR1 SGDLS, CDR2 YYNGEE. The chain's CDR3 is CASSVDGAGGETQYF. As DNA, the CDR3 is TGTGCCAGCAGCGTAGACGGCGCGGGAGGAGAGACCCAGTACTTC.

The V and J genes are TRBV29-1 and TRBJ2-3; no reliable D call. The length of the CDR3 is 13 residues. The V and J ends lost 7 bases and 2 bases respectively, with 13 bases between them. Germline V gene lookup returns CDR1 SQVTM and CDR2 ANQGSEA. The CDR3, as DNA: TGCAGCGCCAAAGGGATAGACACAGATACGCAGTATTTT. Translation gives CSAKGIDTDTQYF.

The rearrangement joins TRBV10-3 to TRBJ2-2, with 8 bases that match TRBD2. The CDR3 covers 13 residues. Germline CDR1 reads ENHRY; CDR2 reads SYGVKD. The ends lost 7 bases at V and 5 bases at J; junction bases unmatched: 3. The CDR3 sequence: CAIMASGTGELFF. The CDR3 DNA follows: TGTGCCATCATGGCTAGCGGGACCGGGGAGCTGTTTTTT.

This sequence joins TRBV19 and TRBJ2-7, with 8 bases lining up with TRBD2. Per the germline V gene, CDR1 is LNHDA and CDR2 is SQIVND (reference sequence). The CDR3 extends over 15 amino acids. The V and J ends lost 7 bases and 2 bases, in that order; junction bases with no gene match: 10. The CDR3: CASKEERESPYEQYF. The CDR3 bases are TGTGCCAGTAAAGAAGAGCGGGAGAGCCCCTACGAGCAGTACTTC.

This clone was counted a few times. One end of the junction does not line up with germline, which may come from a read error. This sequence joins TRBV28 and TRBJ1-1; 9 bases are shared with TRBD1. CDR1 is MDHEN and CDR2 is SYDVKM in the germline V gene. The CDR3 is 15 amino acids. The CDR3 spells CVSTDTGGRNTEAFF. CDR3 DNA sequence: TGTGTCAGCACCGATACAGGGGGCCGGAACACTGAAGCTTTCTTT.

This clone was recorded a few times. The chain uses TRBV2 and TRBJ2-1; 7 positions agree with TRBD1. The V gene end was trimmed by 4 bases and the J gene end by 6 bases; junction bases not matched to a gene: 6. From germline, CDR1 is SNHLY and CDR2 FYNNEI. This CDR3 has 14 residues. The CDR3 DNA sequence: TGTGCCAGCAGTGGGAGACAGGGAAGCAATGAGCAGTTCTTC. Translation: CASSGRQGSNEQFF.

This chain links TRBV2 with TRBJ1-4; no definite D call. Germline V gene sequence: CDR1 SNHLY, CDR2 FYNNEI. The CDR3 covers 14 residues. Trimming took off 6 bases at V and 0 bases at J, with 8 bases between the two ends. The CDR3 here is CASREGATNEKLFF. As DNA, the CDR3 is TGTGCCAGCAGAGAGGGTGCAACTAATGAAAAACTGTTTTTT.

The chain recombines TRBV14 with TRBJ2-2, with D hard to call. Trimming removed 2 bases from V and 1 base from J, with 8 bases in between. The V gene's germline CDR1 is SGHDN and CDR2 FVKESK. This CDR3 is 15 amino acids long. The CDR3 here is CASSQLEKNTGELFF. The CDR3 DNA follows: TGTGCCAGCAGCCAATTAGAGAAGAACACCGGGGAGCTGTTTTTT.

This clone has only one observation. This sample also contains other DNA sequences that code for the same CDR3. The chain couples TRBV19 to TRBJ2-7; 10 nucleotides match TRBD2. The J segment lost 3 bases and the V segment lost 8 bases, leaving 7 bases of the junction unmatched. Germline V gene sequence: CDR1 LNHDA, CDR2 SQIVND (reference sequence). CDR3 length equals 14 residues. Here the CDR3 DNA reads TGTGCCAGTTCTTGGGCTAGCGGGAGCTACGAGCAGTACTTC. Amino acid sequence: CASSWASGSYEQYF.

The CDR3 is CASSLWGTGLQPQHF. The CDR3 DNA reads TGTGCCAGCAGTTTATGGGGGACAGGGCTTCAGCCCCAGCATTTT. The chain recombines TRBV27 with TRBJ1-5; TRBD1 matches at 9 bases. J lost 6 bases, V lost 1 base, and 4 bases had no gene match. Per germline, CDR1 MNHEY and CDR2 SMNVEV (reference sequence). The CDR3 loop spans 15 amino acids.

This clone was counted a single time. The chain employs TRBV7-8 and TRBJ2-7; D is possibly TRBD1 (6 bases). Trimming cost V 4 bases and J 7 bases, with 11 bases left between them. Germline V CDR1 and CDR2: SGHVS, FQNEAQ. The CDR3 sequence is 12 residues long. The CDR3, as DNA: TGTGCCAGCAGCTCCAGGGGCGGGGAGCAGTACTTC. Translated, it gives CASSSRGGEQYF.

The chain recombines TRBV7-9 with TRBJ2-5, with no clear D. The CDR3 spans 16 residues. The germline V gene has CDR1 SEHNR and CDR2 FQNEAQ (reference sequence). The ends were cut back, 0 bases at V and 2 bases at J, with 13 bases in the middle. The CDR3 reads CASSLALQEWQETQYF. For the CDR3, the DNA is TGTGCCAGCAGCTTAGCGCTGCAGGAGTGGCAAGAGACCCAGTACTTC.

The V gene is TRBV6-6, the J gene TRBJ2-5; D might be TRBD2 (5 bases). The germline V gene has CDR1 MNHNY and CDR2 SVGAGI (reference sequence). This CDR3 has 14 residues. V was shortened by 2 bases and J by 4 bases, with 11 bases between the two germline ends. The CDR3 coding sequence is TGTGCCAGCAGTTACGCGGCGGGCAGAGAGACCCAGTACTTC. Protein sequence: CASSYAAGRETQYF.

V gene TRBV1 combines with J gene TRBJ2-7. TRBV1 is tagged as a pseudogene. The CDR3 is made up of 19 amino acids. The CDR3 here is CTSRVGPGHTGDGLYEQYF. In nucleotides, the CDR3 is TGCACCAGCAGGGTCGGACCGGGACATACGGGGGATGGATTGTACGAGCAGTACTTC.

This clone appeared a single time. J is TRBJ2-7 and V is TRBV5-1; no clear D gene. The CDR3 has 13 amino acids. CDR1 is SGHRS, CDR2 YFSETQ, per germline. V shed 1 base and J shed 3 bases, with 8 bases lying between them. CDR3: CASSLNLNYEQYF. The CDR3 bases are TGCGCCAGCAGCTTGAATCTGAACTACGAGCAGTACTTC.

The chain recombines TRBV27 with TRBJ2-7, with 7 nucleotides matching TRBD2. The CDR3 runs to 15 residues. CDR1 MNHEY and CDR2 SMNVEV come from the germline V gene (reference sequence). V was clipped by 0 bases and J by 3 bases; unmatched bases: 5. The CDR3, as DNA: TGTGCCAGCAGTTTATCCGGGGGAGGGGACTACGAGCAGTACTTC. It codes for CASSLSGGGDYEQYF.

This clone came up once. The rearrangement joins TRBV5-6 to TRBJ2-7; 11 bases match TRBD2. Per germline, CDR1 SGHDT and CDR2 YYEEEE. The CDR3 is 12 amino acids. With V trimmed by 3 bases and J by 10 bases, 3 bases remained unmatched. DNA of the CDR3: TGTGCCAGCAGCTCGACTAGCGGGAAACAGTACTTC. Protein sequence: CASSSTSGKQYF.

V is TRBV10-3 and J is TRBJ2-7; D is possibly TRBD1 (7 bases). The CDR3 is 16 amino acids. V was pared by 3 bases and J by 5 bases, with 20 bases between. CDR1 and CDR2 (germline): ENHRY, SYGVKD. This CDR3 is CAISEGGGTGRDEQYF. The CDR3 DNA reads TGTGCCATCAGTGAAGGGGGCGGGACCGGTCGGGACGAGCAGTACTTC.

The chain links TRBV9 to TRBJ2-6; no definite D call. This CDR3 is 14 amino acids long. The germline V gene encodes CDR1 SGDLS and CDR2 YYNGEE. Trimming took off 4 bases at V and 2 bases at J, with 7 bases between the two ends. The CDR3 sequence: CASSSHTGANVLTF. The CDR3 region has the DNA TGTGCCAGCAGCTCTCACACTGGGGCCAACGTCCTGACTTTC.

This chain uses TRBV5-3 with TRBJ2-3; D unresolved. TRBV5-3 is labeled an ORF, and its function is uncertain. The CDR3 contains 15 residues. Trimming took off 2 bases at V and 2 bases at J, with 12 bases between the two ends. CDR3 DNA: TGTGCCAGAAGCTTTCAGACCGCCCACACAGATACGCAGTATTTT. The encoded protein is CARSFQTAHTDTQYF.

The chain is built from TRBV6-5 and TRBJ2-2; D gene unclear. The CDR3 covers 14 residues. V was trimmed by 0 bases and J by 5 bases, leaving 7 bases between them. The germline CDR1 and CDR2 sequences are MNHEY and SVGAGI. The DNA for the CDR3 is TGTGCCAGCAGTTACTCGGACGTTACCGGGGAGCTGTTTTTT. This gives the protein CASSYSDVTGELFF.

This rearrangement joins TRBV19 to TRBJ2-1, with 11 bases aligning to TRBD2. V dropped 0 bases and J dropped 8; count of bases not matched to a gene: 15. Germline values: CDR1 LNHDA, CDR2 SQIVND (reference sequence). The CDR3 totals 19 residues. CDR3 residues: CASSIDLLNSGRAEDEQFF. The CDR3 nucleotides read TGTGCCAGTAGTATAGATCTGTTAAATAGCGGGAGGGCCGAGGATGAGCAGTTCTTC.

The rearrangement links TRBV2 to TRBJ2-2; TRBD2 agrees at 14 bases. Germline trimming cut 4 bases from V and 8 bases from J; bases unmatched to any gene: 9. The CDR3 length is 17 residues. CDR1 is SNHLY, CDR2 FYNNEI, per germline. The CDR3, as DNA: TGTGCCAGCAGTGGTGCGGGACTAGCGGGAGCCGAAGGGGAGCTGTTTTTT. Residues: CASSGAGLAGAEGELFF.

This rearrangement joins TRBV12-2 to TRBJ2-1. TRBV12-2 is noted as a pseudogene. The CDR3 runs 8 residues. The CDR3 here is CASNEQFF. The CDR3 DNA reads as TGTGCAAGCAATGAGCAGTTCTTC.